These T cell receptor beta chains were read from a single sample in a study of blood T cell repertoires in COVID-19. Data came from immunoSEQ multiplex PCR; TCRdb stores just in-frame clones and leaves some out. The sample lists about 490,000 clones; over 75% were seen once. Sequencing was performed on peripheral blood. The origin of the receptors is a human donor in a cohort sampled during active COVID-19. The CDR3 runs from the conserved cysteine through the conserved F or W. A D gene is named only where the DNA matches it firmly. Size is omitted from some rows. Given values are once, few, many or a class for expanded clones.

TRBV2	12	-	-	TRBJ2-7	CASTAGGSEQYF	TGTGCCAGCACGGCTGGTGGGAGCGAGCAGTACTTC
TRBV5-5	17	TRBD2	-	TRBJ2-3	CASSPRLAGAVSDTQYF	TGTGCCAGCAGCCCTCGACTAGCGGGGGCTGTCTCAGATACGCAGTATTTT
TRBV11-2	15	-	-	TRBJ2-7	CASTLGDGFSYEQYF	TGTGCCAGCACCCTAGGGGATGGCTTCTCCTACGAGCAGTACTTC
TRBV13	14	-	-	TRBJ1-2	CASSFRQSNYGYTF	TGTGCCAGCAGCTTCAGACAGTCTAACTATGGCTACACCTTC
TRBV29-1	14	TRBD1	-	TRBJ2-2	CSVGDRGNTGELFF	TGCAGCGTTGGGGACAGGGGGAACACCGGGGAGCTGTTTTTT
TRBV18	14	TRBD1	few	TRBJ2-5	CASSEGTAQETQYF	TGTGCCAGCTCGGAAGGGACAGCCCAAGAGACCCAGTACTTC
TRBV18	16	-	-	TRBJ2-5	CASSSKQATYQETQYF	TGTGCCAGCTCATCGAAACAAGCGACCTATCAAGAGACCCAGTACTTC
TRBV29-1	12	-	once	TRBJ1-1	CSVRRLDTEAFF	TGCAGCGTTCGGCGGTTGGACACTGAAGCTTTCTTT
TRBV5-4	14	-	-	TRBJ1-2	CASSFELLNYGYTF	TGTGCCAGCAGCTTTGAGTTACTTAACTATGGCTACACCTTC
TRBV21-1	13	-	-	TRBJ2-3	CASTGGFGDTQYF	TGTGCCAGCACAGGGGGGTTCGGGGATACGCAGTATTTT
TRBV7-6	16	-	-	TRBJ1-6	CASSLEGAFRRSPLHF	TGTGCCAGCAGCTTAGAAGGGGCTTTTCGAAGGTCACCCCTCCACTTT
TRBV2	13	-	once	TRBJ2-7	CASSGGEYYEQYF	TGTGCCAGCAGTGGCGGGGAATACTACGAGCAGTACTTC
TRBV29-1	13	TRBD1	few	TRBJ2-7	CSPPSDRGYEQYF	TGCAGCCCTCCCTCGGACAGGGGCTACGAGCAGTACTTC
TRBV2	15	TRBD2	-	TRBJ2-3	CASSGQTGGLDTQYF	TGTGCCAGCAGTGGTCAGACGGGAGGGTTAGATACGCAGTATTTT
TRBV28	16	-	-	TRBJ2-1	CASSPLRQASYNEQFF	TGTGCCAGCAGTCCCCTTAGACAGGCCTCCTACAATGAGCAGTTCTTC
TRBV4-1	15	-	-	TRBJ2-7	CASSQLQGGPYEQYF	TGCGCCAGCAGCCAACTCCAGGGGGGACCCTACGAGCAGTACTTC
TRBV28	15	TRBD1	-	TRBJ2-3	CASSSYTGGKDTQYF	TGTGCCAGCAGTTCGTATACAGGGGGCAAAGATACGCAGTATTTT
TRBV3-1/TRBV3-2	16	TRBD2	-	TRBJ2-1	CASSQDGTSGYNEQFF	TGTGCCAGCAGCCAAGATGGAACTAGCGGGTACAATGAGCAGTTCTTC
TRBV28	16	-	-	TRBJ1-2	CASRTQEIIAGYGYTF	TGTGCCAGCAGAACCCAGGAAATAATCGCGGGCTATGGCTACACCTTC
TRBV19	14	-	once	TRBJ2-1	CASSFRGSYNEQFF	TGTGCCAGTAGTTTCCGTGGTAGTTACAATGAGCAGTTCTTC
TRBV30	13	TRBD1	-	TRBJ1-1	CAWKPGQYTEAFF	TGTGCCTGGAAACCGGGACAGTACACTGAAGCTTTCTTT
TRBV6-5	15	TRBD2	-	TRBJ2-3	CASSRLAGETDTQYF	TGTGCCAGCAGCCGACTAGCGGGAGAAACAGATACGCAGTATTTT